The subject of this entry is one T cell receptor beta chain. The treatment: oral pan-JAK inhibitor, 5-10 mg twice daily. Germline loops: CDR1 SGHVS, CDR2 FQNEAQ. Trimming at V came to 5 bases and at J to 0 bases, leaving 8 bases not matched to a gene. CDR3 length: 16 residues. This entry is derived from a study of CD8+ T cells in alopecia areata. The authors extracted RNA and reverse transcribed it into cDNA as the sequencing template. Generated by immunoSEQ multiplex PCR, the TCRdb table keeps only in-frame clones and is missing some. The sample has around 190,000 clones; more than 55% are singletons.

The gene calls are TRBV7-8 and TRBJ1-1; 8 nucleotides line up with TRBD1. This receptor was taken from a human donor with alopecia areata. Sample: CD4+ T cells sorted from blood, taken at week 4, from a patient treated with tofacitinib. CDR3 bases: TGTGCCAGCAGCACGGACAGGGACTATCTGAACACTGAAGCTTTCTTT. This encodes CASSTDRDYLNTEAFF.